The 25 T cell receptor beta chains below all came from one sample that was sequenced in a study of cytomegalovirus exposure and HLA in healthy donors. 13 Jbeta primers and 60 Vbeta primers were used for the PCR. Assay used: immunoSEQ multiplex PCR; TCRdb lists only in-frame clones, some missing. The sample carries around 120,000 clones, 80% recorded once. Sequenced material: PBMCs. Receptor source: a female donor in good health and CMV-seropositive.

The V call is TRBV5-8, the J call TRBJ2-1, with 10 bases fitting TRBD1. Per germline, CDR1 SGHTS and CDR2 YDEGEE. The CDR3 length is 17 residues. After removal of 5 bases from V and 6 bases from J, the junction contained 14 bases not matched to a gene. The CDR3 sequence: CASSSRDRGSIRNEQFF. The DNA for the CDR3 is TGTGCCAGCAGTAGTCGGGACAGGGGAAGTATCCGCAATGAGCAGTTCTTC.

The V call is TRBV2, the J call TRBJ1-5, with D perhaps matching TRBD1 (6 bases). This CDR3 has 17 residues. V dropped 5 bases and J dropped 1 base, with 18 bases sitting between them. Germline-derived CDR1 and CDR2 are SNHLY and FYNNEI. The CDR3 region is CASSQHPDSRSNQPQHF. CDR3 DNA: TGTGCCAGCAGTCAACACCCGGACAGCCGCAGCAATCAGCCCCAGCATTTT.

The chain uses TRBV19 and TRBJ2-3; maybe TRBD1 (5 bases). Deletions cut 10 bases from V and 2 bases from J, with 16 bases between. The CDR3 is 14 residues long. CDR1 and CDR2 (germline): LNHDA, SQIVND (reference sequence). The CDR3 DNA reads as TGTGCCACCCTGGACAAGGCATTCACAGATACGCAGTATTTT. Its protein is CATLDKAFTDTQYF.

V usage is TRBV10-1 and J usage is TRBJ2-2; weak D call: TRBD2 (6 bases). From germline, CDR1 is WNHNN and CDR2 SYGVQD (reference sequence). Trimming removed 6 bases from V and 7 bases from J, with 12 bases in between. The CDR3 covers 13 residues. The CDR3 nucleotides are TGCGCCAGCAGGAAGGAGGGCGGCGGGGAGCTGTTTTTT. Its protein product is CASRKEGGGELFF.

This clone was found a few times. V is TRBV10-1 and J is TRBJ1-1, with TRBD1 as a possible D gene (5 bases). V shed 6 bases and J shed 5 bases, with 13 bases lying between them. The CDR3 length is 13 residues. Germline V gene sequence: CDR1 WNHNN, CDR2 SYGVQD (reference sequence). Here the CDR3 DNA reads TGCGCCAGCAGCAGGGTACGGGGGACTGAAGCTTTCTTT. Translating gives CASSRVRGTEAFF.

This clone was counted a few times. This sequence joins TRBV11-2 and TRBJ2-7; a possible D gene is TRBD2 (5 bases). Trimming cost V 1 base and J 6 bases, with 13 bases left between them. The CDR3 is 14 amino acids. The germline V gene encodes CDR1 SGHAT and CDR2 FQNNGV. Here the CDR3 DNA reads TGTGCCAGCAGCTTAGCCCCGGGGTCGTTCGAGCAGTACTTC. Protein: CASSLAPGSFEQYF.

The J gene is TRBJ1-2, the V gene TRBV7-8, with D unclear. CDR1 is SGHVS, CDR2 FQNEAQ, per germline. The CDR3 sequence is 13 residues long. The V gene lost 2 bases and the J gene lost 5 bases, with 9 bases spanning the gap. The CDR3 sequence: CASSLSPVYGYTF. The CDR3, as DNA: TGTGCCAGCAGCTTATCGCCAGTATATGGCTACACCTTC.

The J gene is TRBJ1-5, the V gene TRBV15; unclear D gene. Germline CDR1 and CDR2: LNHNV and YYDKDF (reference sequence). V lost 0 bases and J 9 bases, leaving 15 bases between the germline ends. This CDR3 has 15 residues. The CDR3 coding sequence is TGTGCCACCAGCAGAGATCTAGCGAGCAGGAGGCCCCAGCATTTT. Amino acids: CATSRDLASRRPQHF.

This chain uses TRBV6-1 with TRBJ2-2, with D perhaps matching TRBD1 (5 bases). Trimming removed 2 bases at V and 4 bases at J, with 11 bases between. The CDR3 covers 15 residues. CDR1 is MNHNS and CDR2 is SASEGT in the germline V gene. The CDR3 reads CASSEKGTGTGELFF. CDR3 nucleotide sequence: TGTGCCAGCAGTGAAAAGGGAACAGGCACCGGGGAGCTGTTTTTT.

The chain links TRBV7-9 to TRBJ2-5, with TRBD1 identical over 7 bases. CDR1 is SEHNR, CDR2 FQNEAQ, per germline (reference sequence). This CDR3 spans 16 amino acids. V lost 6 bases to trimming and J lost 4 bases; unmatched junction nucleotides: 14. CDR3 nucleotide sequence: TGTGCCAGCAGTCCCGAGGGACAGTCAGTGGGAGAGACCCAGTACTTC. Its translation: CASSPEGQSVGETQYF.

V usage is TRBV7-8 and J usage is TRBJ1-5, with a tentative D call TRBD1 (6 bases). CDR1 is SGHVS, CDR2 FQNEAQ, per germline. Trimming left V 1 base short and J 4 bases short, with 8 bases between. The CDR3 sequence is 14 residues long. The CDR3 nucleotides read TGTGCCAGCAGCTTAGAACAGGGAAATCAGCCCCAGCATTTT. Encoded protein: CASSLEQGNQPQHF.

V and J are TRBV7-3 and TRBJ1-1; D is uncertain. V was trimmed by 2 bases and J by 2 bases, leaving 9 bases between them. There are 14 residues in the CDR3. In germline, CDR1 is SGHTA, CDR2 FQGTGA. The CDR3 sequence is CASSLDTYNTEAFF. DNA of the CDR3: TGTGCCAGCAGCTTAGATACATACAACACTGAAGCTTTCTTT.

The V call is TRBV5-4, the J call TRBJ2-1, with D perhaps TRBD1 (6 bases). The germline V and J ends were trimmed by 0 bases and 0 bases, with 7 bases remaining between them. The germline V gene has CDR1 SGHNT and CDR2 YYREEE (reference sequence). This CDR3 contains 15 residues. The chain's CDR3 is CASSLDRASYNEQFF. The CDR3 DNA reads as TGTGCCAGCAGCTTGGACAGGGCCTCCTACAATGAGCAGTTCTTC.

The V and J genes are TRBV7-9 and TRBJ2-7; TRBD1 matches at 7 bases. This CDR3 spans 15 amino acids. Trimming at V came to 3 bases and at J to 5 bases, leaving 10 bases not matched to a gene. Germline CDR1 is SEHNR and CDR2 is FQNEAQ (reference sequence). Here the CDR3 reads CASSFPTGYFNEQYF. CDR3 bases: TGTGCCAGCAGCTTCCCGACAGGGTATTTCAACGAGCAGTACTTC. The full variable domain, completed using reference TRBV7-9 and TRBJ2-7, is DTGVSQNPRHKITKRGQNVTFRCDPISEHNRLYWYRQTLGQGPEFLTYFQNEAQLEKSRLLSDRFSAERPKGSFSTLEIQRTEQGDSAMYLCASSFPTGYFNEQYFGPGTRLTVT.

This clone has more than one count but fewer than ten. The chain employs TRBV29-1 and TRBJ1-3; a weak D match, TRBD1 (5 bases). Trimming stripped 4 bases from V and 1 base from J, with 8 bases between. The CDR3 has 13 amino acids. Germline V lookup: CDR1 SQVTM, CDR2 ANQGSEA. CDR3 DNA: TGCAGCGTTGCAGGGTCGTCTGGAAACACCATATATTTT. This codes for CSVAGSSGNTIYF.

This clone was recorded a few times. The chain joins TRBV19 to TRBJ1-1; D uncertain. The V gene lost 4 bases and the J gene lost 11 bases, with 14 bases spanning the gap. CDR3 length equals 12 residues. In germline, CDR1 is LNHDA, CDR2 SQIVND (reference sequence). The CDR3 DNA reads as TGTGCCAGTAGTACGGGATTGAAATGGGCTTTCTTT. Amino acid sequence: CASSTGLKWAFF. The full variable domain, completed using reference TRBV19 and TRBJ1-1, is DGGITQSPKYLFRKEGQNVTLSCEQNLNHDAMYWYRQDPGQGLRLIYYSQIVNDFQKGDIAEGYSVSREKKESFPLTVTSAQKNPTAFYLCASSTGLKWAFFGQGTRLTVV.

The chain is built from TRBV28 and TRBJ1-2; 8 bases line up with TRBD1. After removal of 6 bases from V and 4 bases from J, the junction contained 13 bases not matched to a gene. Germline-derived CDR1 and CDR2 are MDHEN and SYDVKM. The CDR3 contains 16 residues. The CDR3 DNA sequence: TGTGCCAGCAGAGGCAGGGGGCGGCTGGGGGGCTATGGCTACACCTTC. It codes for CASRGRGRLGGYGYTF.

This clone appeared once. The V gene is TRBV5-5, the J gene TRBJ2-2, with 8 bases identical to TRBD1. The CDR3 is 16 residues long. CDR1 SGHKS and CDR2 YYEKEE come from the germline V gene (reference sequence). Trimming removed 1 base from V and 1 base from J; junction bases left unmatched: 3. The CDR3 DNA sequence: TGTGCCAGCAGCTTGTCTGGGACAGGGAACACCGGGGAGCTGTTTTTT. It specifies CASSLSGTGNTGELFF.

V gene TRBV18 combines with J gene TRBJ2-3; tentative D call: TRBD1 (6 bases). Germline V CDR1 and CDR2: KGHSH, LQKENI. The V end lost 2 bases, the J end lost 5 bases, and 17 bases lay between the germline ends. The CDR3 consists of 16 residues. The CDR3 region is CASSPGQTPRGDTQYF. The DNA of the CDR3 is TGTGCCAGCTCACCAGGACAGACCCCACGAGGAGATACGCAGTATTTT.

The V call is TRBV5-4, the J call TRBJ2-5; possible D gene TRBD1, 6 bases. Germline loops: CDR1 SGHNT, CDR2 YYREEE (reference sequence). Trimming took off 3 bases at V and 2 bases at J, with 20 bases between the two ends. The CDR3 has 17 residues. CDR3 sequence reads: CASSSGQRRGPQETQYF. The CDR3 nucleotides read TGTGCCAGCAGCTCCGGACAGCGTAGAGGGCCTCAAGAGACCCAGTACTTC.

The chain uses TRBV4-3 and TRBJ1-2, with TRBD1 as a possible D gene (6 bases). CDR3 length: 16 residues. Germline-derived CDR1 and CDR2 are LGHNA and YSLEER. The V and J ends lost 2 bases and 4 bases respectively, with 17 bases between them. CDR3 DNA: TGCGCCAGCAGCCAAAGGTGGCAGGGGACTATCTATGGCTACACCTTC. Translated: CASSQRWQGTIYGYTF.

The chain uses TRBV29-1 and TRBJ1-1; D is undetermined. In germline, CDR1 is SQVTM, CDR2 ANQGSEA. The CDR3 covers 13 residues. V lost 6 bases, J lost 3 bases, and 14 bases lay in between. The chain's CDR3 is CSVDLTRDTEAFF. DNA of the CDR3: TGCAGCGTGGACCTCACTAGAGACACTGAAGCTTTCTTT. The full variable domain, rest sourced from reference TRBV29-1 and TRBJ1-1, is SAVISQKPSRDICQRGTSLTIQCQVDSQVTMMFWYRQQPGQSLTLIATANQGSEATYESGFVIDKFPISRPNLTFSTLTVSNMSPEDSSIYLCSVDLTRDTEAFFGQGTRLTVV.

The chain joins TRBV5-1 to TRBJ1-2; D is perhaps TRBD1 (5 bases). Trimming left V 4 bases short and J 6 bases short, with 10 bases between. Germline V gene lookup returns CDR1 SGHRS and CDR2 YFSETQ. The CDR3 is 12 amino acids. The CDR3 here is CASSPDSDGYTF. The CDR3 bases are TGCGCCAGCAGCCCTGACAGCGATGGCTACACCTTC.

J is TRBJ1-2 and V is TRBV7-9; no clear D. The CDR3 has 14 residues. Germline CDR1 SEHNR, CDR2 FQNEAQ (reference sequence). V lost 0 bases, J lost 5 bases, and 10 bases lay in between. CDR3 region: CASSLAQEAYGYTF. As DNA, the CDR3 is TGTGCCAGCAGCTTAGCCCAGGAGGCATATGGCTACACCTTC.

The chain employs TRBV6-4 and TRBJ2-3, with 10 positions matching TRBD2. Trimming took 7 bases from V and 6 from J; bases not matched to a gene: 7. Looked up from germline, CDR1 is MRHNA and CDR2 is SNTAGT. This CDR3 has 14 amino acids. CDR3 coding DNA: TGTGCCAGCAAAAGCGGGGGGGCGTCCGATACGCAGTATTTT. Its translation: CASKSGGASDTQYF.